Presented here are 27 T cell receptor beta chains from one specimen sequenced in a study of shared clonotypes between healthy human individuals (dated by TCRdb to the early 2020s). The method was the immunoSEQ multiplex PCR assay. In its TCRdb copy, this immuneACCESS table keeps in-frame sequences only and misses some clones. Where compared with another copy, unresolved V genes explain less than half of these, and the others have no known cause. This sample is represented by roughly 2 million clones; approximately 94% of them were singletons. Of the sample, roughly 0.13% falls within the top ten clones. The sequenced sample was naive CD4+ T cells sorted from blood. The cell subset or site label, read with the paper, signifies: CD45RA+ positively selected. All receptors derive from a man aged 18 to 29 in good health.

To note about this clone: The sample has other DNA sequences that encode this CDR3 too. This sequence joins TRBV6-5 and TRBJ2-3, with unresolved D. V lost 5 bases to trimming and J lost 0 bases, with 6 bases between them. The CDR3 totals 13 residues. From germline, CDR1 is MNHEY and CDR2 SVGAGI. CDR3 loop: CASSRTSTDTQYF. The DNA for the CDR3 is TGTGCCAGCAGTAGAACTAGCACAGATACGCAGTATTTT.

The gene calls are TRBV2 and TRBJ2-7; 12 bases fit TRBD1. The CDR3 is 15 residues long. Unmatched junction bases numbered 8, after V lost 4 bases and J lost 7 bases. In germline, CDR1 is SNHLY, CDR2 FYNNEI. The CDR3 bases are TGTGCCAGCAGTGCAGGGGACAGGGGGCCGTGGGAGCAGTACTTC. Protein product: CASSAGDRGPWEQYF.

The CDR3 DNA reads as TGTGCCAGCAGCTTAACGACGGACACTCGGCGGTACTTC. It codes for CASSLTTDTRRYF. The V call is TRBV7-3, the J call TRBJ2-7; a possible D gene is TRBD1 (5 bases). V was pared by 0 bases and J by 12 bases, with 15 bases between. The CDR3 covers 13 residues. Germline assignment: CDR1 SGHTA and CDR2 FQGTGA.

The V gene is TRBV5-1, the J gene TRBJ2-3, with TRBD2 identical over 7 bases. The CDR3 spans 16 residues. Germline trimming cut 2 bases from V and 3 bases from J; bases unmatched to any gene: 9. In germline, CDR1 is SGHRS, CDR2 YFSETQ. The CDR3 protein is CASSFRMGGPTDTQYF. The CDR3 bases are TGCGCCAGCAGCTTTAGGATGGGAGGGCCGACAGATACGCAGTATTTT. The full variable domain, in which reference TRBV5-1 and TRBJ2-3 provide the parts outside the CDR3, is KAGVTQTPRYLIKTRGQQVTLSCSPISGHRSVSWYQQTPGQGLQFLFEYFSETQRNKGNFPGRFSGRQFSNSRSEMNVSTLELGDSALYLCASSFRMGGPTDTQYFGPGTRLTVL.

CDR3 coding DNA: TGTGCCAGCAGCTTAGTGGTAGGTTTCGGGGACACTGAAGCTTTCTTT. This translates into CASSLVVGFGDTEAFF. The rearrangement links TRBV7-2 to TRBJ1-1; D unclear. Trimming took off 1 base at V and 3 bases at J, with 15 bases between the two ends. This CDR3 has 16 amino acids. Germline-derived CDR1 and CDR2 are SGHTA and FQGNSA.

This clone was counted a single time. The chain employs TRBV25-1 and TRBJ2-3, with 8 nucleotides matching TRBD2. Germline CDR1 and CDR2: MGHDK and SYGVNS. The V and J ends lost 1 base and 2 bases, in that order; junction bases with no gene match: 5. The CDR3 loop spans 16 amino acids. The CDR3 DNA follows: TGTGCCAGCAGTGAATTGGGTAGCGGGGACACAGATACGCAGTATTTT. It yields the protein CASSELGSGDTDTQYF.

The chain joins TRBV7-2 to TRBJ2-5, with D uncertain. The CDR3 runs to 14 residues. CDR1 SGHTA and CDR2 FQGNSA come from the germline V gene. V lost 1 base and J lost 3, with 9 bases in between. CDR3 bases: TGTGCCAGCAGCTTAGGGCTGACGAAAGAGACCCAGTACTTC. Protein product: CASSLGLTKETQYF.

This clone appeared once. Other nucleotide sequences from this sample produce the same CDR3. The V call is TRBV11-2, the J call TRBJ2-3; 8 nucleotides match TRBD1. J was trimmed by 5 bases and V by 3 bases; bases with no gene match: 4. The CDR3 has 14 amino acids. Germline V gene lookup returns CDR1 SGHAT and CDR2 FQNNGV. This CDR3 reads CASSFDRGGDTQYF. The DNA of the CDR3 is TGTGCCAGCAGCTTCGACAGGGGTGGAGATACGCAGTATTTT.

Turning to this clone: This same CDR3 is encoded by further DNA sequences in the sample. The rearrangement links TRBV5-1 to TRBJ2-7, with D tentatively TRBD1 or TRBD2 (5 bases each). This CDR3 has 14 residues. V was clipped by 1 base and J by 0 bases, with 8 bases between them. CDR1 is SGHRS, CDR2 YFSETQ, per germline. The CDR3 DNA follows: TGCGCCAGCAGCTTGCCAGGGACCTCCTACGAGCAGTACTTC. It is translated as CASSLPGTSYEQYF. Drawing the rest from reference TRBV5-1 and TRBJ2-7, the complete variable domain is KAGVTQTPRYLIKTRGQQVTLSCSPISGHRSVSWYQQTPGQGLQFLFEYFSETQRNKGNFPGRFSGRQFSNSRSEMNVSTLELGDSALYLCASSLPGTSYEQYFGPGTRLTVT.

The V call is TRBV5-1, the J call TRBJ1-1; D not resolved. V lost 4 bases and J lost 1, with 14 bases in between. The length of the CDR3 is 15 residues. CDR1 SGHRS and CDR2 YFSETQ come from the germline V gene. CDR3 in amino acids: CASSPWRAGNTEAFF. In DNA form, the CDR3 reads TGCGCCAGCAGCCCCTGGAGGGCAGGGAACACTGAAGCTTTCTTT.

This sequence joins TRBV27 and TRBJ2-7; 7 bases agree with TRBD1. The CDR3 has 16 residues. The germline CDR1 and CDR2 sequences are MNHEY and SMNVEV (reference sequence). Unmatched junction bases numbered 13, after V lost 2 bases and J lost 6 bases. CDR3 region: CASSLRLETGFREQYF. The DNA of the CDR3 is TGTGCCAGCAGTTTAAGGCTTGAGACAGGGTTTCGCGAGCAGTACTTC.

V usage is TRBV21-1 and J usage is TRBJ1-1. TRBV21-1 is described as a pseudogene. This CDR3 region has 12 residues. As DNA, the CDR3 is TGTGCCAGCAGCAAAGATGACACTGAAGCTTTCTTT. It yields the protein CASSKDDTEAFF.

V gene TRBV30 combines with J gene TRBJ2-7, with 7 bases lining up with TRBD1. The CDR3 has 14 residues. Unmatched junction bases numbered 6, after V lost 2 bases and J lost 2 bases. The germline V gene has CDR1 GTSNPN and CDR2 SVGIG (reference sequence). Here the CDR3 reads CAWSPWGQPYEQYF. DNA for the CDR3: TGTGCCTGGAGTCCTTGGGGACAGCCCTACGAGCAGTACTTC.

The J gene is TRBJ2-5, the V gene TRBV4-1; D is perhaps TRBD1 (5 bases). Germline V gene sequence: CDR1 MGHRA, CDR2 YSYEKL. The CDR3 contains 15 residues. With 3 bases removed from V and 5 bases from J, the gap between germline ends came to 16 bases. For the CDR3, the DNA is TGCGCCAGCAGCCAGGGGCCTTTTAGCCGGGAGACCCAGTACTTC. The encoded protein is CASSQGPFSRETQYF.

The chain is built from TRBV6-1 and TRBJ1-6, with TRBD1 matching 9 bases. Germline V CDR1 and CDR2: MNHNS, SASEGT. The CDR3 runs to 15 residues. J gave up 6 bases and V 5 bases, and 5 bases lay outside the gene matches. In DNA form, the CDR3 reads TGTGCCAGCAGTCGACAGGGGGTGGGTAATTCACCCCTCCACTTT. It codes for CASSRQGVGNSPLHF.

The chain employs TRBV7-6 and TRBJ2-1, with TRBD2 as a possible D gene (6 bases). In germline, CDR1 is SGHVS, CDR2 FNYEAQ. Trimming took 5 bases from V and 0 from J, leaving 14 bases between them. The CDR3 contains 16 residues. Written as DNA, the CDR3 is TGTGCCAGCAGCCCTGGACGGGGGAGCTCCTACAATGAGCAGTTCTTC. The encoded protein is CASSPGRGSSYNEQFF.

V and J are TRBV6-6 and TRBJ2-3, with D tentatively TRBD1 (6 bases). Germline CDR1 is MNHNY and CDR2 is SVGAGI (reference sequence). V was pared by 9 bases and J by 2 bases, with 12 bases between. The CDR3 contains 13 residues. CDR3 DNA: TGTGCCAGTGTGGGGGCCATCACAGATACGCAGTATTTT. Its translation is CASVGAITDTQYF.

The V and J genes are TRBV19 and TRBJ1-5; TRBD1 aligns across 9 bases. The CDR3 runs to 16 residues. Germline lookup yields CDR1 LNHDA and CDR2 SQIVND (reference sequence). Germline trimming cut 1 base from V and 3 bases from J; bases unmatched to any gene: 4. Written as DNA, the CDR3 is TGTGCCAGTAGTATAGGGGGGACAGGGATCAATCAGCCCCAGCATTTT. This sequence encodes CASSIGGTGINQPQHF.

The V gene is TRBV7-6, the J gene TRBJ2-1; D might be TRBD1 (6 bases). Trimming pared 3 bases from V and 1 base from J, leaving 13 bases between. The CDR3 totals 16 residues. Germline V gene sequence: CDR1 SGHVS, CDR2 FNYEAQ. The CDR3 region is CASSLGAEVSYNEQFF. The CDR3 coding sequence is TGTGCCAGCAGCTTGGGGGCGGAGGTTTCCTACAATGAGCAGTTCTTC.

The V call is TRBV5-1, the J call TRBJ2-4, with 10 positions matching TRBD1. Germline CDR1 reads SGHRS; CDR2 reads YFSETQ. The CDR3 has 17 residues. Trimming at V came to 1 base and at J to 3 bases, leaving 7 bases not matched to a gene. The CDR3 loop reads CASSLLTGGSNKNIQYF. The CDR3 DNA follows: TGCGCCAGCAGCTTGTTGACAGGGGGCAGTAACAAAAACATTCAGTACTTC.

The gene calls are TRBV27 and TRBJ1-2; D gene ambiguous. The germline gives CDR1 MNHEY, CDR2 SMNVEV (reference sequence). The V gene lost 4 bases and the J gene lost 9 bases, with 18 bases spanning the gap. The CDR3 length is 14 residues. The CDR3 DNA sequence: TGTGCCAGCAGTTCACCCCAAAGCTCAAAGAGCTACACCTTC. Translation: CASSSPQSSKSYTF.

This clone has only one observation. This chain links TRBV7-9 with TRBJ2-3; D gene ambiguous. CDR1 is SEHNR and CDR2 is FQNEAQ in the germline V gene (reference sequence). The CDR3 spans 16 residues. The V and J ends lost 0 bases and 4 bases respectively, with 14 bases between them. The CDR3 DNA follows: TGTGCCAGCAGCTTAGCGATTTTCGGAAGCGCAGATACGCAGTATTTT. Amino acid sequence: CASSLAIFGSADTQYF.

CDR3 coding DNA: TGTGCCAGCAGCCTCCTGGGGGGGAGCTCCTACAATGAGCAGTTCTTC. This sequence encodes CASSLLGGSSYNEQFF. The chain has TRBV7-9 and TRBJ2-1, with 7 bases aligning to TRBD2. The CDR3 spans 16 residues. In germline, CDR1 is SEHNR, CDR2 FQNEAQ (reference sequence). With 5 bases clipped from V and 0 bases from J, the junction kept 7 bases outside the gene matches.

The chain is built from TRBV5-4 and TRBJ2-3, with 8 bases identical to TRBD1. Germline CDR1 reads SGHNT; CDR2 reads YYREEE (reference sequence). The J segment lost 3 bases and the V segment lost 4 bases, leaving 13 bases of the junction unmatched. The CDR3 is 17 amino acids. CDR3 DNA sequence: TGTGCCAGCAGCCGACCAAGGACAGGGTTAAGGACAGATACGCAGTATTTT. It specifies CASSRPRTGLRTDTQYF.

This clone came up once. CDR3 sequence: CASTLQPGGGTEAFF. The DNA for the CDR3 is TGCGCCAGCACCCTACAACCGGGAGGGGGCACTGAAGCTTTCTTT. The rearrangement uses TRBV5-1 and TRBJ1-1, with D maybe TRBD1 (6 bases). The CDR3 has 15 residues. Germline values: CDR1 SGHRS, CDR2 YFSETQ. V was trimmed by 6 bases and J by 4 bases, leaving 19 bases between them.

J is TRBJ1-2 and V is TRBV9, with a possible D match to TRBD1 (6 bases). This CDR3 has 13 residues. The ends were cut back, 1 base at V and 7 bases at J, with 11 bases in the middle. The germline CDR1 and CDR2 sequences are SGDLS and YYNGEE. CDR3 bases: TGTGCCAGCAGCGTAATGGGGGCCGTTGGCTACACCTTC. Amino acids: CASSVMGAVGYTF.

CDR3 nucleotides: TGTGCCAGCAGTGAAGTGGGGTGGACTAGCGGCGAGACCCAGTACTTC. Its protein product is CASSEVGWTSGETQYF. The genes are TRBV2 and TRBJ2-5; 10 bases line up with TRBD2. The germline V gene encodes CDR1 SNHLY and CDR2 FYNNEI. This CDR3 is 16 amino acids long. Germline trimming cut 1 base from V and 5 bases from J; bases unmatched to any gene: 7.